These 27 T cell receptor beta chains were all obtained from the same sample, sequenced in a study of blood T cell repertoires in COVID-19. Using immunoSEQ multiplex PCR, the repertoire was profiled, and TCRdb retains in-frame clones only, with some absent. Altogether under 250,000 clones are present, 75% to 90% being singletons, with the ten largest covering roughly 30%. Material: peripheral blood. Source of these receptors: a man aged 40-50 years with acute or convalescent COVID-19.

This chain connects TRBV7-2 to TRBJ2-1, with 8 bases matching TRBD2. V was clipped by 5 bases and J by 7 bases; unmatched bases: 10. From germline, CDR1 is SGHTA and CDR2 FQGNSA. CDR3 length equals 15 residues. CDR3 bases: TGTGCCAGCAGCGAGCGGGAGAATGGTCTAAATGAGCAGTTCTTC. Its protein product is CASSERENGLNEQFF.

This rearrangement joins TRBV19 to TRBJ2-7; 8 bases are shared with TRBD1. With 2 bases clipped from V and 6 bases from J, the junction kept 9 bases outside the gene matches. The germline V gene has CDR1 LNHDA and CDR2 SQIVND (reference sequence). The CDR3 has 15 residues. The CDR3 region has the DNA TGTGCCAGTAGTATATCAGGGGGCAGGACGAGCGAGCAGTACTTC. Protein sequence: CASSISGGRTSEQYF.

This chain uses TRBV30 with TRBJ1-1, with D perhaps matching TRBD1 (5 bases). Germline V gene lookup returns CDR1 GTSNPN and CDR2 SVGIG (reference sequence). The CDR3 has 12 amino acids. V shed 2 bases and J shed 9 bases, with 13 bases lying between them. This CDR3 reads CAWSRQTQQAFF. In DNA form, the CDR3 reads TGTGCCTGGAGTAGACAGACCCAGCAAGCTTTCTTT. Based on the CDR3 plus reference TRBV30 and TRBJ1-1, the full variable domain is SQTIHQWPATLVQPVGSPLSLECTVEGTSNPNLYWYRQAAGRGLQLLFYSVGIGQISSEVPQNLSASRPQDRQFILSSKKLLLSDSGFYLCAWSRQTQQAFFGQGTRLTVV.

The chain has TRBV30 and TRBJ1-3; D gene unclear. Germline CDR1 GTSNPN, CDR2 SVGIG (reference sequence). The CDR3 is made up of 13 amino acids. V lost 1 base and J lost 0, with 4 bases in between. CDR3 in DNA: TGTGCCTGGAGTGCGAGCTCTGGAAACACCATATATTTT. Its protein is CAWSASSGNTIYF.

CDR3 protein: CASSLGREREHIYNEQFF. The CDR3 coding sequence is TGTGCCAGCAGCTTAGGCCGAGAGCGGGAGCACATTTACAATGAGCAGTTCTTC. The chain links TRBV7-8 to TRBJ2-1; 8 nucleotides line up with TRBD2. The CDR3 totals 18 residues. Trimming removed 1 base from V and 4 bases from J; junction bases left unmatched: 12. The germline V gene has CDR1 SGHVS and CDR2 FQNEAQ.

The V and J genes are TRBV5-4 and TRBJ1-4, with a tentative D call TRBD1 (6 bases). Looked up from germline, CDR1 is SGHNT and CDR2 is YYREEE (reference sequence). V dropped 3 bases and J dropped 3 bases, with 15 bases sitting between them. This CDR3 spans 16 amino acids. The CDR3 bases are TGTGCCAGCAGCTCGGGGGGGCGCGTGGCTAATGAAAAACTGTTTTTT. This translates into CASSSGGRVANEKLFF.

This clone came up a few times. V is TRBV30 and J is TRBJ1-1; TRBD1 is a possible D gene (6 bases). The V end lost 0 bases, the J end lost 1 base, and 12 bases lay between the germline ends. This CDR3 spans 15 amino acids. The germline gives CDR1 GTSNPN, CDR2 SVGIG (reference sequence). The CDR3 DNA sequence: TGTGCCTGGAGTGTTGGGGGGGCGCGGAACACTGAAGCTTTCTTT. Translation gives CAWSVGGARNTEAFF.

CDR3 sequence reads: CASRNGLANTDTQYF. In DNA, the CDR3 is TGTGCCAGCAGAAATGGACTAGCGAACACAGATACGCAGTATTTT. This chain uses TRBV6-5 with TRBJ2-3; 9 bases are shared with TRBD2. CDR1 is MNHEY, CDR2 SVGAGI, per germline. This CDR3 contains 15 residues. V gave up 6 bases and J gave up 2 bases; unmatched junction bases: 6.

J is TRBJ1-1 and V is TRBV7-9; D remains unclear. The germline V gene has CDR1 SEHNR and CDR2 FQNEAQ (reference sequence). Trimming shortened V by 4 bases and J by 0 bases, and 15 bases separated the two germline ends. The length of the CDR3 is 16 residues. The CDR3 loop reads CASSSGRESMNTEAFF. For the CDR3, the DNA is TGTGCCAGCAGCTCGGGAAGGGAGAGCATGAACACTGAAGCTTTCTTT.

The chain carries TRBV6-2 or TRBV6-3 and TRBJ1-1, with no clear D. Trimming took off 5 bases at V and 0 bases at J, with 13 bases between the two ends. Germline V gene sequence: CDR1 MNHEY, CDR2 SVGEGT. The CDR3 covers 15 residues. This CDR3 is CASSLTAYLNTEAFF. In DNA form, the CDR3 reads TGTGCCAGCAGTCTAACAGCTTATTTGAACACTGAAGCTTTCTTT.

The chain uses TRBV6-1 and TRBJ1-2, with D hard to call. The CDR3 runs 14 residues. The germline gives CDR1 MNHNS, CDR2 SASEGT. V was pared by 3 bases and J by 4 bases, with 12 bases between. The CDR3 protein is CASSDRVGSYGYTF. DNA for the CDR3: TGTGCCAGCAGTGATAGGGTGGGGAGCTATGGCTACACCTTC.

This sequence joins TRBV3-1 (or the pseudogene TRBV3-2) and TRBJ1-6; D not resolved. This CDR3 spans 15 amino acids. With 4 bases removed from V and 5 bases from J, the gap between germline ends came to 12 bases. CDR1 is LGHDT, CDR2 YNNKEL, per germline (reference sequence). CDR3 bases: TGTGCCAGCAGCCCCTCGGGAACACATAATTCACCCCTCCACTTT. Translating gives CASSPSGTHNSPLHF.

This sequence joins TRBV5-6 and TRBJ2-1, with 9 positions matching TRBD1. Germline-derived CDR1 and CDR2 are SGHDT and YYEEEE. The CDR3 has 14 amino acids. With V trimmed by 3 bases and J by 4 bases, 2 bases remained unmatched. The CDR3 nucleotides are TGTGCCAGCAGCTCGGGACAGGGATACAATGAGCAGTTCTTC. As protein: CASSSGQGYNEQFF.

V is TRBV7-2 and J is TRBJ2-1, with 11 positions matching TRBD2. The CDR3 covers 16 residues. V shed 4 bases and J 7 bases; nucleotides not matched to a gene: 9. Germline V gene data show CDR1 as SGHTA and CDR2 as FQGNSA. CDR3 bases: TGTGCCAGCAGCTACTGGGGACTAGCGGATTCTAATGAGCAGTTCTTC. Its protein is CASSYWGLADSNEQFF. The full variable domain, with the rest looked up from reference TRBV7-2 and TRBJ2-1, is GAGVSQSPSNKVTEKGKDVELRCDPISGHTALYWYRQSLGQGLEFLIYFQGNSAPDKSGLPSDRFSAERTGGSVSTLTIQRTQQEDSAVYLCASSYWGLADSNEQFFGPGTRLTVL.

This sequence joins TRBV9 and TRBJ2-2; 11 nucleotides align to TRBD2. This CDR3 contains 18 residues. Germline CDR1 reads SGDLS; CDR2 reads YYNGEE. Trimming at V came to 1 base and at J to 6 bases, leaving 11 bases not matched to a gene. CDR3 sequence (DNA): TGTGCCAGCAGCGTACATTGGATAGCGGGAGGGCCCTCCGGGGAGCTGTTTTTT. This encodes CASSVHWIAGGPSGELFF.

The V and J genes are TRBV19 and TRBJ1-5, with 9 positions matching TRBD1. V dropped 4 bases and J dropped 0; count of bases not matched to a gene: 10. The CDR3 covers 18 residues. Germline CDR1 is LNHDA and CDR2 is SQIVND (reference sequence). The CDR3 spells CASSTLTGGGLSNQPQHF. CDR3 DNA: TGTGCCAGTAGTACCCTGACAGGGGGGGGACTTAGCAATCAGCCCCAGCATTTT.

The chain employs TRBV5-5 and TRBJ1-4; 8 nucleotides line up with TRBD1. The germline CDR1 and CDR2 sequences are SGHKS and YYEKEE (reference sequence). J was trimmed by 3 bases and V by 2 bases; bases with no gene match: 6. CDR3 length: 16 residues. Here the CDR3 reads CASSLPQGVANEKLFF. The CDR3 nucleotides read TGTGCCAGCAGCTTACCACAGGGGGTAGCTAATGAAAAACTGTTTTTT.

This clone appeared a single time. V and J are TRBV7-9 and TRBJ2-1, with 7 bases matching TRBD2. V trimming: 1 base; J trimming: 7 bases; junction bases outside the gene matches: 4. CDR3 length: 14 amino acids. Germline V gives CDR1 SEHNR, CDR2 FQNEAQ (reference sequence). The CDR3 DNA is TGTGCCAGCAGCTTAGTTGCGGGAGAGAATGAGCAGTTCTTC. Translating gives CASSLVAGENEQFF.

J is TRBJ2-7 and V is TRBV28, with D possibly matching TRBD1 (5 bases). Trimming removed 3 bases from V and 2 bases from J, with 11 bases in between. The CDR3 has 14 amino acids. The germline CDR1 and CDR2 sequences are MDHEN and SYDVKM. CDR3 DNA: TGTGCCAGCAGTTTCCAGGGTATCGCCTACGAGCAGTACTTC. It specifies CASSFQGIAYEQYF.

The J gene is TRBJ2-2, the V gene TRBV6-5; a possible D gene is TRBD2 (6 bases). This CDR3 is 12 amino acids long. V lost 7 bases to trimming and J lost 8 bases, with 11 bases between them. Germline CDR1 and CDR2: MNHEY and SVGAGI. Here the CDR3 DNA reads TGTGCCAGCACCCTCGCGGGGGGGGAGCTGTTTTTT. Translating gives CASTLAGGELFF.

This clone was seen only a few times. The chain has TRBV30 and TRBJ2-1, with 9 positions matching TRBD2. J lost 10 bases, V lost 5 bases, and 15 bases had no gene match. The germline gives CDR1 GTSNPN, CDR2 SVGIG (reference sequence). The CDR3 loop spans 15 amino acids. The chain's CDR3 is CAWAPRASGIREQFF. CDR3 coding DNA: TGTGCCTGGGCCCCTAGGGCTAGCGGGATCCGGGAGCAGTTCTTC.

This chain joins TRBV28 and TRBJ2-7, with D perhaps matching TRBD2 (6 bases). The CDR3 length is 14 residues. Germline assignment: CDR1 MDHEN and CDR2 SYDVKM. V lost 3 bases to trimming and J lost 2 bases, with 11 bases between them. For the CDR3, the DNA is TGTGCCAGCAGTTTGGAGGGGCGGACCTACGAGCAGTACTTC. It yields the protein CASSLEGRTYEQYF.

This clone showed up just a few times. This rearrangement joins TRBV2 to TRBJ1-5; 8 nucleotides match TRBD1. The CDR3 loop spans 18 amino acids. Germline-derived CDR1 and CDR2 are SNHLY and FYNNEI. The V and J ends lost 6 bases and 0 bases, in that order; junction bases with no gene match: 13. The DNA for the CDR3 is TGTGCCAGCAGGCAGTCCTGGACAGGGCGGTTTAGCAATCAGCCCCAGCATTTT. Its translation: CASRQSWTGRFSNQPQHF.

The chain links TRBV11-3 to TRBJ2-3; TRBD2 aligns across 15 bases. V lost 5 bases to trimming and J lost 3 bases; unmatched junction nucleotides: 6. CDR1 is SGHNT and CDR2 is YENEEA in the germline V gene. The CDR3 spans 17 residues. DNA for the CDR3: TGTGCCAGCAGCGTCGGACTAGCGGGAGGGCTGACAGATACGCAGTATTTT. It encodes CASSVGLAGGLTDTQYF.

In DNA form, the CDR3 reads TGTGCCAGCAGCCAAGAGGCGGGAAGTCCCTACGAGCAGTACTTC. Protein: CASSQEAGSPYEQYF. The genes are TRBV4-2 and TRBJ2-7, with a tentative D call TRBD2 (6 bases). The CDR3 totals 15 residues. Per germline, CDR1 LGHNA and CDR2 YNFKEQ. Trimming left V 0 bases short and J 2 bases short, with 11 bases between.

J is TRBJ1-4 and V is TRBV9; the match to TRBD1 covers 9 bases. Looked up from germline, CDR1 is SGDLS and CDR2 is YYNGEE. CDR3 length equals 14 residues. Trimming took 0 bases from V and 7 from J; bases not matched to a gene: 1. CDR3 residues: CASSVGDRAEKLFF. The CDR3 region has the DNA TGTGCCAGCAGCGTAGGGGACAGGGCTGAAAAACTGTTTTTT.

The chain couples TRBV16 to TRBJ1-1; 8 nucleotides align to TRBD1. The V gene end was trimmed by 1 base and the J gene end by 0 bases; junction bases not matched to a gene: 1. This CDR3 comprises 15 residues. The germline CDR1 and CDR2 sequences are KGHSY and FQNENV. The CDR3 DNA reads TGTGCCAGCAGCCAATTACAGGGGGTGAACACTGAAGCTTTCTTT. Its protein product is CASSQLQGVNTEAFF.